This is a list of T cell receptor beta chains from one sample in a study of cytomegalovirus exposure and HLA in healthy donors. This table comes from immunoSEQ multiplex PCR, and its TCRdb copy is limited to in-frame clones, with some not included. The repertoire holds 30,000 to 40,000 clones, with about four fifths as singletons. Material for sequencing was PBMCs. The origin of the receptors is a woman in her 40s in good health and CMV-seronegative. The CDR3 runs from the conserved cysteine through the conserved F or W. A D gene is named only where the DNA matches it firmly. The size of a clone is reported for some rows only, either as once, few or many, or as a class for expanded clones.

clone_size	d_call	v_call	j_call	cdr3_aa	cdr3_nt
NA	NA	TRBV29-1	TRBJ1-1	CSVEPGTEAFF	TGCAGCGTTGAACCCGGGACTGAAGCTTTCTTT
once	TRBD2	TRBV7-2	TRBJ2-5	CASSLLAGQETQYF	TGTGCCAGCAGCTTACTAGCGGGGCAAGAGACCCAGTACTTC
NA	TRBD1	TRBV7-3	TRBJ2-5	CASSLLGQGQTQYF	TGTGCCAGCAGCTTATTAGGACAGGGGCAGACCCAGTACTTC
NA	NA	TRBV5-1	TRBJ2-6	CASSLGGSPPAGANVLTF	TGCGCCAGCAGCTTGGGAGGCAGCCCCCCGGCTGGGGCCAACGTCCTGACTTTC
NA	NA	TRBV7-6	TRBJ1-3	CASSSSPSRVAGNTIYF	TGTGCCAGCAGCTCTAGCCCCTCGCGGGTCGCTGGAAACACCATATATTTT
NA	NA	TRBV5-6	TRBJ2-5	CASSLTGNGETQYF	TGTGCCAGCAGCTTGACAGGGAACGGGGAGACCCAGTACTTC
NA	NA	TRBV4-3	TRBJ1-6	CASSQEAGLAGSPLHF	TGCGCCAGCAGCCAAGAGGCAGGCCTGGCCGGTTCACCCCTCCACTTT
NA	TRBD1	TRBV5-1	TRBJ2-7	CASSLGQGTSYEQYF	TGCGCCAGCAGCCTGGGACAGGGGACTTCCTACGAGCAGTACTTC
NA	NA	TRBV5-1	TRBJ1-2	CASTFGGYGYTF	TGCGCCAGCACATTCGGTGGCTATGGCTACACCTTC
NA	NA	TRBV5-1	TRBJ1-1	CASSSPEQRGEAFF	TGCGCCAGCAGCTCACCTGAGCAACGGGGTGAAGCTTTCTTT
NA	TRBD1	TRBV19	TRBJ1-1	CASSLTGGRTEAFF	TGTGCCAGTAGCCTCACAGGGGGTAGGACTGAAGCTTTCTTT
once	NA	TRBV7-6	TRBJ2-2	CASNPRLGDSTGELFF	TGTGCCAGCAACCCCAGGCTAGGGGATAGCACCGGGGAGCTGTTTTTT
NA	NA	TRBV21-1	TRBJ2-6	CAPRPASGANVLTF	TGTGCCCCTAGACCAGCATCTGGGGCCAACGTCCTGACTTTC
NA	NA	TRBV28	TRBJ2-3	CASSGVGGHTDTQYF	TGTGCCAGCAGTGGGGTTGGAGGCCACACAGATACGCAGTATTTT
NA	TRBD2	TRBV10-3	TRBJ2-1	CAIKVAGDHNEQFF	TGTGCCATCAAGGTAGCGGGGGACCACAATGAGCAGTTCTTC
once	TRBD1	TRBV6-4	TRBJ1-6	CASSPGQGNSPLHF	TGTGCCAGCAGTCCGGGACAGGGTAATTCACCCCTCCACTTT
NA	NA	TRBV6-5	TRBJ1-4	CASSYAFSGEKLFF	TGTGCCAGCAGTTACGCGTTCTCGGGTGAAAAACTGTTTTTT
NA	NA	TRBV13	TRBJ1-1	CASSSRRNTEAFF	TGTGCCAGCAGCTCTAGAAGGAACACTGAAGCTTTCTTT
once	TRBD1	TRBV7-9	TRBJ2-5	CASSPKNRGERLGETQYF	TGTGCCAGCAGCCCCAAAAACAGGGGCGAACGGCTGGGGGAGACCCAGTACTTC
NA	NA	TRBV6-1	TRBJ1-2	CASSEVGGYGYTF	TGTGCCAGCAGTGAAGTAGGGGGCTATGGCTACACCTTC
NA	NA	TRBV7-2	TRBJ1-6	CASSSAVRNSPLHF	TGTGCCAGCAGCTCCGCTGTCCGGAATTCACCCCTCCACTTT
few	TRBD1	TRBV6-6	TRBJ1-4	CASSRDRTSTNEKLFF	TGTGCCAGCAGCCGGGACAGAACATCAACTAATGAAAAACTGTTTTTT
NA	TRBD1	TRBV18	TRBJ1-4	CASSLQTFLGQGNEKLFF	TGTGCCAGCTCACTGCAGACCTTTCTGGGACAGGGGAATGAAAAACTGTTTTTT
NA	NA	TRBV5-1	TRBJ2-2	CASTQVTGELFF	TGCGCCAGCACACAGGTCACCGGGGAGCTGTTTTTT
NA	NA	TRBV7-9	TRBJ2-5	CASSLSAGKETQYF	TGTGCCAGCAGCTTATCCGCGGGGAAAGAGACCCAGTACTTC
NA	TRBD1	TRBV19	TRBJ2-3	CASSTGQGYDTQYF	TGTGCCAGTAGTACGGGACAGGGGTACGATACGCAGTATTTT
NA	NA	TRBV27	TRBJ2-1	CASSSRGAPVVNEQFF	TGTGCCAGCAGTTCCCGCGGGGCTCCCGTTGTCAATGAGCAGTTCTTC
NA	NA	TRBV7-2	TRBJ1-2	CASSLEMSYYGYTF	TGTGCCAGCAGCTTAGAAATGTCCTACTATGGCTACACCTTC
few	NA	TRBV14	TRBJ2-7	CASSQGHYEQYF	TGTGCCAGCAGCCAGGGACACTACGAGCAGTACTTC
NA	NA	TRBV23-1	TRBJ1-1	CASSQFATGSFF	NA